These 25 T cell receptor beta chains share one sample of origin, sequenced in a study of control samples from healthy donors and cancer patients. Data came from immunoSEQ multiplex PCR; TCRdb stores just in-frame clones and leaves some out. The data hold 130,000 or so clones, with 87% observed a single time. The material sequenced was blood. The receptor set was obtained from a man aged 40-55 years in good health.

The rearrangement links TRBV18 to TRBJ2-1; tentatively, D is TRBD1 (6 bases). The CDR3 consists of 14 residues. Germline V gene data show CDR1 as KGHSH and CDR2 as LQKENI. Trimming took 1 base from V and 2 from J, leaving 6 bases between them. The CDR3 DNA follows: TGTGCCAGCTCACCACAGGGGGCCTACAATGAGCAGTTCTTC. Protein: CASSPQGAYNEQFF. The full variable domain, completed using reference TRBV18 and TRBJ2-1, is NAGVMQNPRHLVRRRGQEARLRCSPMKGHSHVYWYRQLPEEGLKFMVYLQKENIIDESGMPKERFSAEFPKEGPSILRIQQVVRGDSAAYFCASSPQGAYNEQFFGPGTRLTVL.

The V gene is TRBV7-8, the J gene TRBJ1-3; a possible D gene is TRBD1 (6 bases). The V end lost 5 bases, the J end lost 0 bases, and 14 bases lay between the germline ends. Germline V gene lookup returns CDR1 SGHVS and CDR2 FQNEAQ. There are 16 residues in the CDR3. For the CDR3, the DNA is TGTGCCAGCAGCGATCCGGGACAAAGCTCTGGAAACACCATATATTTT. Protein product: CASSDPGQSSGNTIYF.

CDR3 nucleotide sequence: TGTGCCAGCAGCGAGGGACTAACCTACGAGCAGTACTTC. It encodes CASSEGLTYEQYF. This sequence joins TRBV9 and TRBJ2-7; 7 nucleotides align to TRBD2. The CDR3 spans 13 residues. Trimming cost V 3 bases and J 2 bases; bases outside gene matches: 2. Germline lookup yields CDR1 SGDLS and CDR2 YYNGEE.

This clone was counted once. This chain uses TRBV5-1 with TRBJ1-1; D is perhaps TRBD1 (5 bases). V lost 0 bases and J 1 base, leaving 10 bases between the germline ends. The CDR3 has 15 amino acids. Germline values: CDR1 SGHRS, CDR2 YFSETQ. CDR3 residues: CASSLGGMENTEAFF. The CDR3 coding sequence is TGCGCCAGCAGCTTGGGGGGGATGGAGAACACTGAAGCTTTCTTT.

The CDR3 sequence is CASRGHSYNEQFF. As DNA, the CDR3 is TGTGCCAGCAGAGGGCATTCCTACAATGAGCAGTTCTTC. V is TRBV27 and J is TRBJ2-1; no clear D. Trimming removed 6 bases at V and 1 base at J, with 7 bases between. The CDR3 loop spans 13 amino acids. Germline values: CDR1 MNHEY, CDR2 SMNVEV (reference sequence).

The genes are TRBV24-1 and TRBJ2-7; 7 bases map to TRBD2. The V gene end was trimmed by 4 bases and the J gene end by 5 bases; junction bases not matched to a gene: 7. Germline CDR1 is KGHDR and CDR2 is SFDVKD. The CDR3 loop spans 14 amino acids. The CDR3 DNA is TGTGCCACCAGTGAAAGACTAGCACAAAACGAGCAGTACTTC. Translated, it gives CATSERLAQNEQYF.

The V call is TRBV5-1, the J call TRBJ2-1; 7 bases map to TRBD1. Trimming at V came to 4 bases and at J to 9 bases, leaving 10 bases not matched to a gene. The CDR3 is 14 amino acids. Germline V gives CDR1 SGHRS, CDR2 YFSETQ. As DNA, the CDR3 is TGCGCCAGCAGCCGGACAGGCCCCTTGGGTGAGCAGTTCTTC. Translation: CASSRTGPLGEQFF.

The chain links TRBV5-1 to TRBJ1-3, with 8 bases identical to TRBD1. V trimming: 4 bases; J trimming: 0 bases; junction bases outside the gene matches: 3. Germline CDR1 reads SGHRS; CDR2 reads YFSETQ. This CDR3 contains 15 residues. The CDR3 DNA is TGCGCCAGCAGCGAAGGGACAGGCTCTGGAAACACCATATATTTT. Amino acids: CASSEGTGSGNTIYF.

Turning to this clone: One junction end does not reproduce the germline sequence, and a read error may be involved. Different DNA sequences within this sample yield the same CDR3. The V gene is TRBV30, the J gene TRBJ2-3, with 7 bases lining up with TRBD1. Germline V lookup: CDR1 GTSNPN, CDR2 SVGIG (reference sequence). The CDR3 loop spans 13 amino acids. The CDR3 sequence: CAWNTGGTDTQYF. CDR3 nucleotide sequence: TGCGCCTGGAATACAGGGGGCACAGATACGCAGTATTTT. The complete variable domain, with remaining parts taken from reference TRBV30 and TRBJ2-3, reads SQTIHQWPATLVQPVGSPLSLECTVEGTSNPNLYWYRQAAGRGLQLLFYSVGIGQISSEVPQNLSASRPQDRQFILSSKKLLLSDSGFYLCAWNTGGTDTQYFGPGTRLTVL.

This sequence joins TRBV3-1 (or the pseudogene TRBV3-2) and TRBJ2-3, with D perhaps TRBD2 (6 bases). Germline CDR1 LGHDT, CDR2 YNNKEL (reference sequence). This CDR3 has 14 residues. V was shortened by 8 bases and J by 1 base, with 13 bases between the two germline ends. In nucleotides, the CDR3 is TGTGCCAGCCGATCCGGGGGTGGCACAGATACGCAGTATTTT. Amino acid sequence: CASRSGGGTDTQYF.

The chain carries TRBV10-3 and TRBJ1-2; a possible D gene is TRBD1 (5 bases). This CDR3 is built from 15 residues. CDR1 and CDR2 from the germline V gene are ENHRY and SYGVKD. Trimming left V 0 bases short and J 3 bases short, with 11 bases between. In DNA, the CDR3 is TGTGCCATCAGTGAGTCGGTTTGGGGGGACTATGGCTACACCTTC. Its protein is CAISESVWGDYGYTF.

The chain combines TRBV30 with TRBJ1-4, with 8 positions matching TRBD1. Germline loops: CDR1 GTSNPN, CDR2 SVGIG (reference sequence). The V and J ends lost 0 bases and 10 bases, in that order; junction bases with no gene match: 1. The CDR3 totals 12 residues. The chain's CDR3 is CAWSVQGVKLFF. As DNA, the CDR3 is TGTGCCTGGAGTGTACAGGGGGTAAAACTGTTTTTT. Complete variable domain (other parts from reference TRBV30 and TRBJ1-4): SQTIHQWPATLVQPVGSPLSLECTVEGTSNPNLYWYRQAAGRGLQLLFYSVGIGQISSEVPQNLSASRPQDRQFILSSKKLLLSDSGFYLCAWSVQGVKLFFGSGTQLSVL.

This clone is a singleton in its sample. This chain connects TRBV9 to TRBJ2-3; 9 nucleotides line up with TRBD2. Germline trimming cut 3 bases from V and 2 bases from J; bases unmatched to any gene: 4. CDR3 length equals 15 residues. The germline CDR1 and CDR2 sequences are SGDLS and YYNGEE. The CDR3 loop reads CASSGAGGPTDTQYF. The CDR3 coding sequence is TGTGCCAGCAGCGGTGCGGGGGGGCCCACAGATACGCAGTATTTT.

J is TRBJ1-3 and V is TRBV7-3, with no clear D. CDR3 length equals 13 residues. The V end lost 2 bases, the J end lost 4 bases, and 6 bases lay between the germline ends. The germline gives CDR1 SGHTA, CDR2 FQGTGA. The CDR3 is CASSLGTGNTIYF. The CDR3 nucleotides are TGTGCCAGCAGCTTAGGTACCGGAAACACCATATATTTT.

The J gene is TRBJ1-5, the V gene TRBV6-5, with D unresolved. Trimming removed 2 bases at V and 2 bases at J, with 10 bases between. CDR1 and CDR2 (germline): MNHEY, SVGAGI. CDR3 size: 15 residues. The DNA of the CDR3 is TGTGCCAGCAGTTACCAAAAGGAGGGCAATCAGCCCCAGCATTTT. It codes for CASSYQKEGNQPQHF.

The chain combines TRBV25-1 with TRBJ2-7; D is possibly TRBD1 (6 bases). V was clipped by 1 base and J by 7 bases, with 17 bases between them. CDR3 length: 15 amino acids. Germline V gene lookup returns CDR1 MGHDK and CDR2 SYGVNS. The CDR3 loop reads CASSEWGHRRSEQYF. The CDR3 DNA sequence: TGTGCCAGCAGTGAATGGGGACACCGGCGGTCGGAGCAGTACTTC.

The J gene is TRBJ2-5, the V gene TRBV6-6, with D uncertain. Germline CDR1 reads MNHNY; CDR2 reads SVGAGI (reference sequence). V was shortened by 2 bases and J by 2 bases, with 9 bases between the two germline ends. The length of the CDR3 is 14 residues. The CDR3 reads CASSYQLPQETQYF. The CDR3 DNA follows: TGTGCCAGCAGTTACCAGCTACCTCAAGAGACCCAGTACTTC.

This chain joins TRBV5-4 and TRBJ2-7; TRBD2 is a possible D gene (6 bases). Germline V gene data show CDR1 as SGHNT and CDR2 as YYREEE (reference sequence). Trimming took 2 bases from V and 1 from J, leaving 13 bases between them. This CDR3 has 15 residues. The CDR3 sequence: CASSFRTGGSYEQYF. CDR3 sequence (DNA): TGTGCCAGCAGCTTTCGAACAGGAGGGTCCTACGAGCAGTACTTC. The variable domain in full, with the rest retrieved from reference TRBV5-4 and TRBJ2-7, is ETGVTQSPTHLIKTRGQQVTLRCSSQSGHNTVSWYQQALGQGPQFIFQYYREEENGRGNFPPRFSGLQFPNYSSELNVNALELDDSALYLCASSFRTGGSYEQYFGPGTRLTVT.

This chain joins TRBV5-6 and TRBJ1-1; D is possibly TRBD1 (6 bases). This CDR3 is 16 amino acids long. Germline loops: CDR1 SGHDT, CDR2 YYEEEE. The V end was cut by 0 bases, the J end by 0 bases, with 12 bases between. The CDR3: CASSLVGGAVNTEAFF. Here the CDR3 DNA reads TGTGCCAGCAGCTTGGTTGGGGGGGCGGTGAACACTGAAGCTTTCTTT.

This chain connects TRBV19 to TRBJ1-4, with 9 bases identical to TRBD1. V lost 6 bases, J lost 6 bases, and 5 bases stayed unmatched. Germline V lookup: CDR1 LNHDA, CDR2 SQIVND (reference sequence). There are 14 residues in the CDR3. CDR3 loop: CASSRGTGHEKLFF. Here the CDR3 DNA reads TGTGCCAGTAGCCGTGGGACAGGGCATGAAAAACTGTTTTTT.

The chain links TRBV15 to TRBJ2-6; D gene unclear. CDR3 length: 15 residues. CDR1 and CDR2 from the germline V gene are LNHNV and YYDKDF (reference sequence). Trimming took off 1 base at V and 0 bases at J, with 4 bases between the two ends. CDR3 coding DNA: TGTGCCACCAGCAGAGGAGACTCTGGGGCCAACGTCCTGACTTTC. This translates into CATSRGDSGANVLTF.

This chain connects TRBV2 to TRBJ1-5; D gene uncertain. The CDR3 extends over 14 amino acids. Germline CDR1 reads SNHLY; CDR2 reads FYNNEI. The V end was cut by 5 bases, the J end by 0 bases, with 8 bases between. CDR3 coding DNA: TGTGCCAGCAGTCAATCTTTTAGCAATCAGCCCCAGCATTTT. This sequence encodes CASSQSFSNQPQHF.

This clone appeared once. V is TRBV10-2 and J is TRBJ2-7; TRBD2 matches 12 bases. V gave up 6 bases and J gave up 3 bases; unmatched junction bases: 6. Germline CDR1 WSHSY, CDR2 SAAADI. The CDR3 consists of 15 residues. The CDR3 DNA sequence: TGCGCCAGCAGCGGACTAGCGGGGACAAACTACGAGCAGTACTTC. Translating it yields CASSGLAGTNYEQYF.

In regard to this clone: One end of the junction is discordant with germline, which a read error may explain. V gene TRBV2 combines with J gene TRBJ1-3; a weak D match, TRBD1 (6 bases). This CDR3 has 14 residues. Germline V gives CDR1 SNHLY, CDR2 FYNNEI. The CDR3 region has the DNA TGTGCCAGCAGAGAAGGGGGGGCTGGAAACACCATATATTTT. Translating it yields CASREGGAGNTIYF.

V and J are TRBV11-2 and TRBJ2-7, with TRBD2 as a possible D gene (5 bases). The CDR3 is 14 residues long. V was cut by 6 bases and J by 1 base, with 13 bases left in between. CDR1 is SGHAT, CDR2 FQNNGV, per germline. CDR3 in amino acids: CASSQSRGSYEQYF. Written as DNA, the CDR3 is TGTGCCAGCAGTCAGTCCCGGGGTTCCTACGAGCAGTACTTC. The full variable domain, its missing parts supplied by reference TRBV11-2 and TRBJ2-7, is EAGVAQSPRYKIIEKRQSVAFWCNPISGHATLYWYQQILGQGPKLLIQFQNNGVVDDSQLPKDRFSAERLKGVDSTLKIQPAKLEDSAVYLCASSQSRGSYEQYFGPGTRLTVT.